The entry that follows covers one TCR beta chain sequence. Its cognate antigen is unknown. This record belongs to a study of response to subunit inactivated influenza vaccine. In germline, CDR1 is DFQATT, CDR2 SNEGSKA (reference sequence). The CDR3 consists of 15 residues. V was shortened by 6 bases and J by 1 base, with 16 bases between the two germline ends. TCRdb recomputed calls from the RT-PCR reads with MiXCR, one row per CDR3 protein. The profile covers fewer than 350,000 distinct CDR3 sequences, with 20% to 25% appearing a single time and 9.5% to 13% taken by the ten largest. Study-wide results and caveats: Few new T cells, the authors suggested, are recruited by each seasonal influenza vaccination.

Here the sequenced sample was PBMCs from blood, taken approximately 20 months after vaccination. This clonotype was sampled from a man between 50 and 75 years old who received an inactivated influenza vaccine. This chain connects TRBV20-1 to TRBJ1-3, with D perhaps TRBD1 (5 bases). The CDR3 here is CSATGQRVSGNTIYF. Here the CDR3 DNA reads TGCAGTGCAACTGGACAACGGGTATCTGGAAACACCATATATTTT.